These 3 T cell receptor beta chains came from one sample sequenced in a study of control samples from healthy donors and cancer patients. This table comes from immunoSEQ multiplex PCR, and its TCRdb copy is limited to in-frame clones, with some not included. The sample carries fewer than 200,000 clones, around 90% recorded once. Sequencing was carried out using blood. These receptors came from a woman between 45 and 60 years old in good health.

The V gene is TRBV27, the J gene TRBJ1-1, with a tentative D call TRBD1 (5 bases). The CDR3 length is 14 residues. Germline values: CDR1 MNHEY, CDR2 SMNVEV (reference sequence). The germline V and J ends were trimmed by 4 bases and 1 base, with 10 bases remaining between them. The CDR3 DNA follows: TGTGCCAGCAGTTACCGACAGACGAACACTGAAGCTTTCTTT. Translation: CASSYRQTNTEAFF.

The V and J genes are TRBV6-5 and TRBJ2-3; TRBD2 agrees at 10 bases. V shed 7 bases, J shed 4 bases, and the junction held 5 bases outside the gene matches. CDR1 is MNHEY and CDR2 is SVGAGI in the germline V gene. The CDR3 extends over 14 amino acids. This chain's CDR3 is CASNPAGGPDTQYF. The CDR3 coding sequence is TGTGCCAGCAACCCAGCGGGGGGGCCAGATACGCAGTATTTT.

The chain couples TRBV24-1 to TRBJ1-4; D is unclear. Germline values: CDR1 KGHDR, CDR2 SFDVKD. With 4 bases removed from V and 5 bases from J, the gap between germline ends came to 13 bases. The CDR3 totals 15 residues. The CDR3 coding sequence is TGTGCCACCAGTGACACTATCGGAGGGAATGAAAAACTGTTTTTT. This encodes CATSDTIGGNEKLFF.